Presented here are 25 T cell receptor beta chains from one specimen sequenced in a study of blood T cells in healthy people across ages. Primed by a sample-barcoded 5' primer and a J-beta primer mix, a second PCR proceeded for 7 to 11 cycles. TCRdb re-called the 5' RACE reads with MiXCR, one entry per CDR3 protein. The table has about 1.8 million distinct CDR3 sequences, roughly 49% seen once; the top ten hold around 2.1%. Material for sequencing was blood. The receptors originated from a woman in her thirties or forties in good health.

The CDR3 DNA sequence: TGTGCCAGCGCCCTGGGACTAGCGGGGGGGCGGGAGACCCAGTACTTC. It translates to CASALGLAGGRETQYF. The chain is built from TRBV27 and TRBJ2-7; 16 bases agree with TRBD2. The J call may not be correct, given that the DNA end is closer to TRBJ2-5. The CDR3 has 16 amino acids. Germline assignment: CDR1 MNHEY and CDR2 SMNVEV (reference sequence).

Regarding this clonotype: The junction shows a germline mismatch at one end, possibly a read error. V is TRBV5-1 and J is TRBJ2-7; D is perhaps TRBD2 (5 bases). Germline V gene lookup returns CDR1 SGHRS and CDR2 YFSETQ. CDR3 size: 14 residues. As DNA, the CDR3 is TGCACCAGCAGACGCGGGCAGACCCTTTTCGAGCAGTACTTC. Amino acid sequence: CTSRRGQTLFEQYF.

This clonotype was seen a few times. The chain couples TRBV3-1 to TRBJ1-2; a weak D match, TRBD1 (5 bases). From germline, CDR1 is LGHDT and CDR2 YNNKEL (reference sequence). Trimming left V 4 bases short and J 8 bases short, with 17 bases between. The CDR3 runs to 14 residues. CDR3 sequence (DNA): TGTGCCAGCAGCCTCGGAGGGGTGGCGAGCGGCTACACCTTC. This codes for CASSLGGVASGYTF.

The chain joins TRBV2 to TRBJ2-4; 12 nucleotides align to TRBD1. The V gene's germline CDR1 is SNHLY and CDR2 FYNNEI. J was trimmed by 13 bases and V by 4 bases; bases with no gene match: 8. The CDR3 runs to 14 residues. The CDR3 sequence: CASSAGQGAREQYF. The CDR3 DNA sequence: TGTGCCAGCAGTGCGGGACAGGGGGCGAGAGAGCAGTACTTC.

This chain links TRBV4-1 with TRBJ1-6, with D tentatively TRBD1 (6 bases). The CDR3 is made up of 16 amino acids. Trimming took 4 bases from V and 4 from J, leaving 14 bases between them. Germline CDR1 reads MGHRA; CDR2 reads YSYEKL. For the CDR3, the DNA is TGCGCCAGCAGCCGAGGACAGACCATTTATAATTCACCCCTCCACTTT. Translation gives CASSRGQTIYNSPLHF.

V usage is TRBV20-1 and J usage is TRBJ1-2; 9 bases are shared with TRBD1. V dropped 0 bases and J dropped 7; count of bases not matched to a gene: 9. Germline lookup yields CDR1 DFQATT and CDR2 SNEGSKA (reference sequence). The CDR3 consists of 15 residues. This CDR3 reads CSAREATGQGSGYTF. Written as DNA, the CDR3 is TGCAGTGCTAGAGAGGCGACGGGACAGGGAAGTGGCTACACCTTC.

The chain carries TRBV20-1 and TRBJ1-2; no reliable D call. Germline lookup yields CDR1 DFQATT and CDR2 SNEGSKA (reference sequence). The CDR3 extends over 15 amino acids. V lost 0 bases and J 2 bases, leaving 13 bases between the germline ends. Written as DNA, the CDR3 is TGCAGTGCTAGAGACCGGGCAAAGTCGAACTATGGCTACACCTTC. Its protein product is CSARDRAKSNYGYTF.

The CDR3, as DNA: TGCAGTGCAAAAACTAGCGGCGCGCAGTACTTC. It is translated as CSAKTSGAQYF. V gene TRBV20-1 combines with J gene TRBJ2-7; 8 bases map to TRBD2. Germline-derived CDR1 and CDR2 are DFQATT and SNEGSKA (reference sequence). Trimming cost V 6 bases and J 9 bases; bases outside gene matches: 7. There are 11 residues in the CDR3.

This clonotype was seen a handful of times. The chain employs TRBV20-1 and TRBJ2-6; D gene ambiguous. The CDR3 spans 15 residues. Looked up from germline, CDR1 is DFQATT and CDR2 is SNEGSKA (reference sequence). V lost 3 bases and J 6 bases, leaving 15 bases between the germline ends. The CDR3 spells CSASRTSSQANVLTF. CDR3 DNA: TGCAGTGCTAGCAGGACGTCCTCCCAGGCCAACGTCCTGACTTTC.

V usage is TRBV20-1 and J usage is TRBJ2-7; D remains ambiguous. Between the trimmed V and J ends, which lost 3 bases and 5 bases, there was a span of 20 bases. Germline V lookup: CDR1 DFQATT, CDR2 SNEGSKA (reference sequence). CDR3 length: 15 residues. CDR3 protein: CSARKLATPYNEQYF. The CDR3 nucleotides read TGCAGTGCTAGGAAGTTGGCTACGCCCTATAACGAGCAGTACTTC.

The rearrangement uses TRBV7-8 and TRBJ2-1, with D tentatively TRBD2 (7 bases). The germline V gene encodes CDR1 SGHVS and CDR2 FQNEAQ. This CDR3 comprises 15 residues. V shed 1 base and J shed 9 bases, with 16 bases lying between them. CDR3: CASSLVGGPLGEQFF. CDR3 sequence (DNA): TGTGCCAGCAGCTTAGTCGGGGGGCCCCTGGGTGAGCAGTTCTTC.

The V call is TRBV27, the J call TRBJ2-7; 7 nucleotides match TRBD2. Germline V CDR1 and CDR2: MNHEY, SMNVEV (reference sequence). J lost 2 bases, V lost 5 bases, and 9 bases had no gene match. The CDR3 sequence is 15 residues long. The CDR3 loop is CASSRRPGGTYEQYF. The CDR3 DNA sequence: TGTGCCAGCAGTCGCCGACCGGGGGGAACCTACGAGCAGTACTTC.

V is TRBV28 and J is TRBJ2-6; tentatively, D is TRBD1 (6 bases). The CDR3 sequence is 14 residues long. Trimming removed 8 bases from V and 2 bases from J, with 10 bases in between. The V gene's germline CDR1 is MDHEN and CDR2 SYDVKM. CDR3 protein: CASDGTPGANVLTF. CDR3 sequence (DNA): TGTGCCAGCGATGGGACACCTGGGGCCAACGTCCTGACTTTC.

The chain links TRBV6-2 or TRBV6-3 to TRBJ1-1; TRBD1 might be the D (5 bases). CDR3 length: 13 residues. V lost 2 bases, J lost 5 bases, and 9 bases lay in between. From germline, CDR1 is MNHEY and CDR2 SVGEGT. The DNA of the CDR3 is TGTGCCAGCAGTTACGCAGGGCAGACTGAAGCTTTCTTT. Translation gives CASSYAGQTEAFF.

This chain uses TRBV7-2 with TRBJ2-3, with D maybe TRBD1 (5 bases). Between the trimmed V and J ends, which lost 1 base and 3 bases, there was a span of 11 bases. Germline CDR1 reads SGHTA; CDR2 reads FQGNSA. This CDR3 is built from 15 residues. The CDR3 sequence: CASSLEHRQTDTQYF. CDR3 bases: TGTGCCAGCAGCTTAGAGCACAGGCAAACAGATACGCAGTATTTT.

This clonotype was picked up a small number of times. V gene TRBV12-3 or TRBV12-4 combines with J gene TRBJ2-1, with no clear D. V gave up 6 bases and J gave up 8 bases, with 8 bases separating them. CDR3 length equals 11 residues. CDR3 DNA sequence: TGTGCCAGCAGCTTCGACTATGAGCAGTTCTTC. Protein: CASSFDYEQFF.

The chain links TRBV20-1 to TRBJ2-3, with D possibly called TRBD1 or TRBD2 (6 bases each). Germline V gives CDR1 DFQATT, CDR2 SNEGSKA (reference sequence). V was clipped by 0 bases and J by 3 bases, with 13 bases between them. CDR3 length: 15 amino acids. CDR3 in DNA: TGCAGTGCTAGAGATAGGAGGGGGAAAACAGATACGCAGTATTTT. This encodes CSARDRRGKTDTQYF.

The V gene is TRBV29-1, the J gene TRBJ2-3; no definite D call. The V end lost 5 bases, the J end lost 2 bases, and 11 bases lay between the germline ends. The germline gives CDR1 SQVTM, CDR2 ANQGSEA. The CDR3 loop spans 13 amino acids. CDR3 DNA: TGCAGCGTTACGACGGACCTCACAGATACGCAGTATTTT. Translating it yields CSVTTDLTDTQYF.

This chain connects TRBV5-1 to TRBJ2-5; D may correspond to TRBD1 or TRBD2 (6 bases each). The germline V gene encodes CDR1 SGHRS and CDR2 YFSETQ. The CDR3 length is 16 residues. V was clipped by 6 bases and J by 4 bases, with 22 bases between them. The CDR3 nucleotides read TGCGCCAGCATGTCATCGCTCGTCGGGGGCGCAGAGACCCAGTACTTC. It is translated as CASMSSLVGGAETQYF.

The genes are TRBV4-2 and TRBJ1-2; tentative D call: TRBD1 (5 bases). V dropped 3 bases and J dropped 6 bases, with 14 bases sitting between them. The CDR3 is 14 amino acids. The germline V gene has CDR1 LGHNA and CDR2 YNFKEQ. The CDR3 bases are TGTGCCAGCAGCCATCTTCGGGGCAGAGATGGCTACACCTTC. Protein sequence: CASSHLRGRDGYTF.

Here the CDR3 DNA reads TGTGCCAGCAGCGTGGGCAGGGGTAATGAAAAACTGTTTTTT. Translated: CASSVGRGNEKLFF. The rearrangement links TRBV4-2 to TRBJ1-4; D perhaps matches TRBD1 (6 bases). The CDR3 consists of 14 residues. V was shortened by 5 bases and J by 4 bases, with 11 bases between the two germline ends. Germline loops: CDR1 LGHNA, CDR2 YNFKEQ.

V is TRBV5-1 and J is TRBJ1-4, with TRBD1 identical over 8 bases. Germline CDR1 reads SGHRS; CDR2 reads YFSETQ. This CDR3 region has 15 residues. Trimming took 4 bases from V and 5 from J; bases not matched to a gene: 7. The CDR3 loop is CASSRRQGSNEKLFF. CDR3 DNA: TGCGCCAGCAGCAGAAGACAGGGGTCGAATGAAAAACTGTTTTTT.

V usage is TRBV6-2 or TRBV6-3 and J usage is TRBJ2-7; possibly TRBD1 for D (6 bases). V gave up 5 bases and J gave up 4 bases, with 21 bases separating them. In germline, CDR1 is MNHEY, CDR2 SVGEGT. The CDR3 covers 16 residues. The DNA of the CDR3 is TGTGCCAGCAGTGGGGGCAGGCGAAGTAAACTTTACGAGCAGTACTTC. Residues: CASSGGRRSKLYEQYF.

This clonotype was detected once. This chain connects TRBV19 to TRBJ2-1; 7 positions agree with TRBD1. The trim removed 0 bases at V and 5 bases at J, leaving 4 bases unmatched. The CDR3 spans 15 residues. CDR1 LNHDA and CDR2 SQIVND come from the germline V gene (reference sequence). The CDR3 nucleotides read TGTGCCAGTAGTATAGATACTCAGGGGGACAATGAGCAGTTCTTC. It is translated as CASSIDTQGDNEQFF.

This chain joins TRBV20-1 and TRBJ1-4, with D hard to call. The CDR3 spans 14 residues. Germline-derived CDR1 and CDR2 are DFQATT and SNEGSKA (reference sequence). V lost 0 bases to trimming and J lost 7 bases, with 12 bases between them. The CDR3 sequence: CSARDSSVGEKLFF. The CDR3 nucleotides are TGCAGTGCTAGAGATTCCTCCGTCGGTGAAAAACTGTTTTTT.